This TCR beta chain derives from a study of T cells in Graves' hyperthyroidism and ophthalmopathy. This clonotype came up a few times. RNA transcripts served as the template for amplifying TCR beta CDR3 regions. HTBI primers drove first-round RT-PCR of the TCR CDR3. TCRdb passed the multiplex PCR reads through MiXCR, listing each CDR3 protein once. Of fewer than 450,000 distinct CDR3 sequences listed, 15% to 20% are singletons. Trimming stripped 5 bases from V and 2 bases from J, with 13 bases between. The CDR3 consists of 14 residues. Germline-derived CDR1 and CDR2 are MDHEN and SYDVKM. This TCR was recovered from a woman aged 25 to 39 with Graves' hyperthyroidism that later progressed to Graves' ophthalmopathy. This chain joins TRBV28 and TRBJ2-7, with TRBD1 as a possible D gene (5 bases). The material sequenced was blood. The DNA for the CDR3 is TGTGCCAGCAGTGTTCAGGGAAACCCCTACGAGCAGTACTTC. It is translated as CASSVQGNPYEQYF. Full variable domain (outside the CDR3, taken from reference TRBV28 and TRBJ2-7): DVKVTQSSRYLVKRTGEKVFLECVQDMDHENMFWYRQDPGLGLRLIYFSYDVKMKEKGDIPEGYSVSREKKERFSLILESASTNQTSMYLCASSVQGNPYEQYFGPGTRLTVT.